These 32 T cell receptor beta chains share one sample of origin, sequenced in a study of cytomegalovirus exposure and HLA in healthy donors. Researchers ran the PCR with 60 Vbeta and 13 Jbeta primers. The method was immunoSEQ multiplex PCR; TCRdb's version includes in-frame clones alone and lacks a portion of them. The data contain around 200,000 clones, 60% to 85% of them singletons. Sequencing input: PBMCs. All receptors derive from a young woman in good health and CMV-seronegative.

There are a few counts of this clone. The chain combines TRBV5-6 with TRBJ2-5; D possibly corresponds to TRBD2 (5 bases). Germline V lookup: CDR1 SGHDT, CDR2 YYEEEE. V was cut by 0 bases and J by 1 base, with 19 bases left in between. This CDR3 is built from 18 residues. CDR3 sequence: CASSLGRLLVSLQETQYF. DNA of the CDR3: TGTGCCAGCAGCTTGGGTCGTTTACTAGTCTCCCTCCAAGAGACCCAGTACTTC. The variable domain in full, with the rest retrieved from reference TRBV5-6 and TRBJ2-5, is DAGVTQSPTHLIKTRGQQVTLRCSPKSGHDTVSWYQQALGQGPQFIFQYYEEEERQRGNFPDRFSGHQFPNYSSELNVNALLLGDSALYLCASSLGRLLVSLQETQYFGPGTRLLVL.

The CDR3 loop reads CASSLVRTDTEAFF. For the CDR3, the DNA is TGTGCCAGCAGCTTAGTTAGGACAGACACTGAAGCTTTCTTT. The chain has TRBV7-8 and TRBJ1-1, with a possible D match to TRBD1 (6 bases). Germline V CDR1 and CDR2: SGHVS, FQNEAQ. The CDR3 contains 14 residues. V was trimmed by 1 base and J by 3 bases, leaving 9 bases between them.

This clone was observed a single time. V is TRBV5-6 and J is TRBJ2-1, with 9 bases that match TRBD2. CDR1 is SGHDT and CDR2 is YYEEEE in the germline V gene. J was trimmed by 2 bases and V by 0 bases; bases with no gene match: 3. There are 16 residues in the CDR3. The CDR3 bases are TGTGCCAGCAGCTTGGTGAGCGGGGGGCCCTACAATGAGCAGTTCTTC. It specifies CASSLVSGGPYNEQFF.

In this sample, this clone turned up a few times. The chain joins TRBV11-3 to TRBJ2-3, with D uncertain. In germline, CDR1 is SGHNT, CDR2 YENEEA. V was shortened by 2 bases and J by 2 bases, with 5 bases between the two germline ends. CDR3 length: 13 amino acids. The DNA of the CDR3 is TGTGCCAGCAGCTTACGAGCCACAGATACGCAGTATTTT. This codes for CASSLRATDTQYF.

This clone was seen only a few times. This chain uses TRBV15 with TRBJ2-1; perhaps TRBD2 as D (6 bases). Per the germline V gene, CDR1 is LNHNV and CDR2 is YYDKDF (reference sequence). The CDR3 has 14 residues. V was shortened by 0 bases and J by 3 bases, with 6 bases between the two germline ends. CDR3 loop: CATSRERGYNEQFF. The CDR3 bases are TGTGCCACCAGCAGAGAGCGGGGCTACAATGAGCAGTTCTTC.

This clone was counted only a few times. The J gene is TRBJ2-5, the V gene TRBV4-1; 8 bases map to TRBD1. The CDR3 is made up of 16 amino acids. Trimming cost V 3 bases and J 0 bases; bases outside gene matches: 6. Germline values: CDR1 MGHRA, CDR2 YSYEKL. The CDR3 DNA is TGCGCCAGCAGCCACGCCGTGGGACAGGACCAAGAGACCCAGTACTTC. This codes for CASSHAVGQDQETQYF.

The genes are TRBV5-1 and TRBJ2-1; 8 nucleotides match TRBD2. Germline V gene sequence: CDR1 SGHRS, CDR2 YFSETQ. V dropped 4 bases and J dropped 7; count of bases not matched to a gene: 13. The CDR3 length is 16 residues. The CDR3 loop is CASSRGGLQRTNEQFF. Here the CDR3 DNA reads TGCGCCAGCAGCCGCGGGGGGCTACAAAGGACGAATGAGCAGTTCTTC.

This chain connects TRBV15 to TRBJ1-5, with 8 bases matching TRBD1. This CDR3 spans 15 amino acids. V shed 7 bases, J shed 2 bases, and the junction held 7 bases outside the gene matches. Per germline, CDR1 LNHNV and CDR2 YYDKDF (reference sequence). The CDR3 nucleotides are TGTGCCACCACAGGGGGCGGGGAAGGCAATCAGCCCCAGCATTTT. It specifies CATTGGGEGNQPQHF. Variable domain in full (rest from reference TRBV15 and TRBJ1-5): DAMVIQNPRYQVTQFGKPVTLSCSQTLNHNVMYWYQQKSSQAPKLLFHYYDKDFNNEADTPDNFQSRRPNTSFCFLDIRSPGLGDTAMYLCATTGGGEGNQPQHFGDGTRLSIL.

The chain employs TRBV5-1 and TRBJ2-1; D is possibly TRBD2 (6 bases). V shed 3 bases and J shed 0 bases, with 16 bases lying between them. The CDR3 runs 17 residues. Germline CDR1 is SGHRS and CDR2 is YFSETQ. Written as DNA, the CDR3 is TGCGCCAGCAGCTCCGGGACTCAAATTAGCTCCTACAATGAGCAGTTCTTC. As protein: CASSSGTQISSYNEQFF.

A single count supports this clone. This sequence joins TRBV6-1 and TRBJ2-7; D gene ambiguous. The CDR3 is 10 amino acids. In germline, CDR1 is MNHNS, CDR2 SASEGT. V shed 3 bases and J shed 9 bases, with 6 bases lying between them. The CDR3 spells CASSDLRQYF. Written as DNA, the CDR3 is TGTGCCAGCAGTGATCTTCGGCAGTACTTC.

The chain employs TRBV27 and TRBJ2-2, with D possibly being TRBD2 (5 bases). Per germline, CDR1 MNHEY and CDR2 SMNVEV (reference sequence). This CDR3 region has 16 residues. Trimming removed 10 bases at V and 5 bases at J, with 23 bases between. Here the CDR3 reads CATSQRRVSETGELFF. The DNA for the CDR3 is TGTGCCACCTCCCAGCGGCGGGTTAGCGAGACCGGGGAGCTGTTTTTT.

The chain joins TRBV25-1 to TRBJ1-1; D remains unclear. Germline V gene sequence: CDR1 MGHDK, CDR2 SYGVNS. Trimming took off 1 base at V and 2 bases at J, with 11 bases between the two ends. The CDR3 has 15 amino acids. The CDR3 nucleotides are TGTGCCAGCAGTGAATTCCGGGGTGGAAACACTGAAGCTTTCTTT. The encoded protein is CASSEFRGGNTEAFF.

The rearrangement links TRBV15 to TRBJ1-3; D is undetermined. CDR3 length: 14 residues. The germline V gene encodes CDR1 LNHNV and CDR2 YYDKDF (reference sequence). Trimming removed 0 bases at V and 4 bases at J, with 7 bases between. The CDR3 is CATSRDLVGNTIYF. CDR3 in DNA: TGTGCCACCAGCAGAGATCTCGTAGGAAACACCATATATTTT. Full variable domain (missing parts from reference TRBV15 and TRBJ1-3): DAMVIQNPRYQVTQFGKPVTLSCSQTLNHNVMYWYQQKSSQAPKLLFHYYDKDFNNEADTPDNFQSRRPNTSFCFLDIRSPGLGDTAMYLCATSRDLVGNTIYFGEGSWLTVV.

As for this clone: The junction departs from germline at one end; a sequencing error may be responsible. V gene TRBV7-9 combines with J gene TRBJ2-7, with D possibly matching TRBD1 (7 bases). The CDR3 loop spans 12 amino acids. Germline V lookup: CDR1 SEHNR, CDR2 FQNEAQ (reference sequence). Here the CDR3 DNA reads TGTTCCAGCAGCTTTCAGGGGGGCGAGCAGTACTTC. As protein: CSSSFQGGEQYF.

The V call is TRBV27, the J call TRBJ2-5; D is possibly TRBD2 (5 bases). Trimming stripped 6 bases from V and 3 bases from J, with 14 bases between. Germline V CDR1 and CDR2: MNHEY, SMNVEV (reference sequence). This CDR3 contains 14 residues. Here the CDR3 DNA reads TGTGCCAGCAGGTCTCTCCGGGGAGAAGAGACCCAGTACTTC. This gives the protein CASRSLRGEETQYF.

The chain employs TRBV2 and TRBJ2-3, with TRBD2 matching 8 bases. Germline V CDR1 and CDR2: SNHLY, FYNNEI. The CDR3 has 12 residues. Trimming removed 6 bases from V and 8 bases from J; junction bases left unmatched: 4. The CDR3 here is CASSPGGGTQYF. Here the CDR3 DNA reads TGTGCCAGCAGCCCCGGGGGGGGTACGCAGTATTTT.

The chain employs TRBV6-1 and TRBJ1-1; 9 bases are shared with TRBD1. Trimming took 4 bases from V and 3 from J; bases not matched to a gene: 9. Germline V gene data show CDR1 as MNHNS and CDR2 as SASEGT. The CDR3 length is 16 residues. CDR3 region: CASSVTGGMVYTEAFF. CDR3 sequence (DNA): TGTGCCAGCAGTGTGACAGGGGGTATGGTGTACACTGAAGCTTTCTTT.

This clone was observed a handful of times. The V gene is TRBV18, the J gene TRBJ2-7; TRBD2 matches at 7 bases. CDR1 is KGHSH, CDR2 LQKENI, per germline. V lost 3 bases, J lost 5 bases, and 16 bases stayed unmatched. The CDR3 has 17 amino acids. The CDR3, as DNA: TGTGCCAGCTCACCCAGGTTGATGGCGGGAGTTATCCACGAGCAGTACTTC. Amino acids: CASSPRLMAGVIHEQYF.

The CDR3, as DNA: TGCGCCAGCAGCCAAGATCGGGGGAGGGGTCAGCCCCAGCATTTT. Protein: CASSQDRGRGQPQHF. The chain joins TRBV4-1 to TRBJ1-5, with a weak D call TRBD1 (5 bases). Germline V CDR1 and CDR2: MGHRA, YSYEKL. This CDR3 contains 15 residues. Trimming left V 0 bases short and J 6 bases short, with 12 bases between.

The chain links TRBV25-1 to TRBJ1-1; a weak D match, TRBD1 (5 bases). CDR1 and CDR2 from the germline V gene are MGHDK and SYGVNS. The CDR3 covers 17 residues. Trimming stripped 2 bases from V and 10 bases from J, with 26 bases between. DNA for the CDR3: TGTGCCAGCAGTGAAAGGGGAGACCCGGGGGATCGGACCCCAGCTTTCTTT. Amino acids: CASSERGDPGDRTPAFF. Drawing the rest from reference TRBV25-1 and TRBJ1-1, the complete variable domain is EADIYQTPRYLVIGTGKKITLECSQTMGHDKMYWYQQDPGMELHLIHYSYGVNSTEKGDLSSESTVSRIRTEHFPLTLESARPSHTSQYLCASSERGDPGDRTPAFFGQGTRLTVV.

This clone has only a few counts. The rearrangement joins TRBV13 to TRBJ2-5; 7 bases map to TRBD1. Germline V gives CDR1 PRHDT, CDR2 FYEKMQ (reference sequence). The ends lost 3 bases at V and 1 base at J; junction bases unmatched: 5. The CDR3 loop spans 15 amino acids. The CDR3 loop is CASSFMGDSQETQYF. Here the CDR3 DNA reads TGTGCCAGCAGCTTTATGGGGGACAGCCAAGAGACCCAGTACTTC.

The V call is TRBV10-2, the J call TRBJ2-1, with no clear D. The V gene's germline CDR1 is WSHSY and CDR2 SAAADI. Trimming took off 6 bases at V and 5 bases at J, with 17 bases between the two ends. The CDR3 has 15 amino acids. CDR3 protein: CASRTPLNRDNEQFF. DNA of the CDR3: TGCGCCAGCAGGACCCCACTCAACAGAGACAATGAGCAGTTCTTC.

This clone was observed a few times. The rearrangement joins TRBV18 to TRBJ1-5, with a tentative D call TRBD1 (6 bases). Germline CDR1 reads KGHSH; CDR2 reads LQKENI. CDR3 size: 15 residues. Trimming removed 2 bases at V and 0 bases at J, with 8 bases between. The CDR3: CASSPTGSSNQPQHF. For the CDR3, the DNA is TGTGCCAGCTCACCAACAGGGAGTAGCAATCAGCCCCAGCATTTT.

V and J are TRBV7-9 and TRBJ1-5; 8 bases align to TRBD1. This CDR3 contains 13 residues. The germline gives CDR1 SEHNR, CDR2 FQNEAQ (reference sequence). V lost 4 bases, J lost 9 bases, and 5 bases stayed unmatched. The CDR3 DNA reads as TGTGCCAGCAGCTCGGACAGGGATTCGCCCCAGCATTTT. Its translation: CASSSDRDSPQHF.

This clone has just one count. The V call is TRBV7-3, the J call TRBJ1-4, with 7 nucleotides matching TRBD1. Germline-derived CDR1 and CDR2 are SGHTA and FQGTGA. J was trimmed by 1 base and V by 5 bases; bases with no gene match: 4. This CDR3 region has 15 residues. The DNA for the CDR3 is TGTGCCAGCAGCAAGACAGGGCAAACTAATGAAAAACTGTTTTTT. This gives the protein CASSKTGQTNEKLFF.

Turning to this clone: An end of the junction does not agree with germline; a read error may underlie this. The chain's CDR3 is CATGSPAGQGSSALHF. The CDR3, as DNA: TGTGCCACCGGTTCCCCCGCGGGACAGGGATCTTCAGCCCTCCACTTT. This chain uses TRBV10-3 with TRBJ1-6; TRBD1 aligns across 9 bases. This CDR3 contains 16 residues. Per the germline V gene, CDR1 is ENHRY and CDR2 is SYGVKD.

V usage is TRBV2 and J usage is TRBJ1-5, with D perhaps TRBD1 (6 bases). The V gene's germline CDR1 is SNHLY and CDR2 FYNNEI. The CDR3 runs 14 residues. Trimming pared 6 bases from V and 1 base from J, leaving 10 bases between. DNA of the CDR3: TGTGCCAGCAGCCTCGGACAGAGCAATCAGCCCCAGCATTTT. Translating it yields CASSLGQSNQPQHF.

This chain uses TRBV11-2 with TRBJ2-2; 9 bases agree with TRBD1. The CDR3 sequence is 15 residues long. CDR1 is SGHAT and CDR2 is FQNNGV in the germline V gene. V was pared by 5 bases and J by 8 bases, with 9 bases of the junction left unmatched. The CDR3 sequence: CASSPIRTGDGELFF. As DNA, the CDR3 is TGTGCCAGCAGCCCGATACGGACAGGGGATGGGGAGCTGTTTTTT.

This chain connects TRBV28 to TRBJ1-3, with D possibly TRBD1 on 6 matching bases. Germline values: CDR1 MDHEN, CDR2 SYDVKM. The V and J ends lost 4 bases and 4 bases respectively, with 11 bases between them. The CDR3 contains 14 residues. CDR3 loop: CASSSTGIGNTIYF. The CDR3 region has the DNA TGTGCCAGCAGTTCTACAGGGATAGGAAACACCATATATTTT.

The CDR3 DNA reads TGCGCCAGCAGCTACAGACTAGACCTTTTCTCCTACAATGAGCAGTTCTTC. The encoded protein is CASSYRLDLFSYNEQFF. V usage is TRBV5-1 and J usage is TRBJ2-1, with a tentative D call TRBD2 (6 bases). Germline V lookup: CDR1 SGHRS, CDR2 YFSETQ. Deletions cut 3 bases from V and 0 bases from J, with 16 bases between. CDR3 size: 17 residues.

The chain combines TRBV19 with TRBJ1-2; D gene uncertain. The CDR3 is made up of 13 amino acids. The germline V gene encodes CDR1 LNHDA and CDR2 SQIVND (reference sequence). V lost 4 bases and J 6 bases, leaving 12 bases between the germline ends. CDR3 residues: CASSKTLPDGYTF. In DNA form, the CDR3 reads TGTGCCAGTAGTAAGACACTTCCCGATGGCTACACCTTC. Filled out from reference TRBV19 and TRBJ1-2, the complete variable domain reads DGGITQSPKYLFRKEGQNVTLSCEQNLNHDAMYWYRQDPGQGLRLIYYSQIVNDFQKGDIAEGYSVSREKKESFPLTVTSAQKNPTAFYLCASSKTLPDGYTFGSGTRLTVV.

For the CDR3, the DNA is TGTGCCAGCAGTTACCAGGGTCCGGAATCTGAAGCTTTCTTT. This translates into CASSYQGPESEAFF. J is TRBJ1-1 and V is TRBV6-5; perhaps TRBD1 as D (5 bases). The CDR3 totals 14 residues. CDR1 is MNHEY and CDR2 is SVGAGI in the germline V gene. V dropped 2 bases and J dropped 6 bases, with 13 bases sitting between them.